This T cell receptor (beta chain) was captured in a study of control samples from healthy donors and cancer patients. Only in-frame clones appear in the TCRdb table, and some are missing; sequencing was by immunoSEQ multiplex PCR. The sample carries hundreds of thousands of clones, 75% to 95% recorded once. V shed 4 bases and J shed 4 bases, with 22 bases lying between them. Germline V gene sequence: CDR1 LGHNA, CDR2 YSLEER. The CDR3 is 17 residues long. This clonotype was sampled from a man aged 35-49 years with head and neck cancer. The genes are TRBV4-3 and TRBJ1-2; perhaps TRBD1 as D (5 bases). Input material: PBMCs. CDR3 bases: TGCGCCAGCAGCCCCTCCCTTAACAGGATCTACCCCTATGGCTACACCTTC. Its translation is CASSPSLNRIYPYGYTF.